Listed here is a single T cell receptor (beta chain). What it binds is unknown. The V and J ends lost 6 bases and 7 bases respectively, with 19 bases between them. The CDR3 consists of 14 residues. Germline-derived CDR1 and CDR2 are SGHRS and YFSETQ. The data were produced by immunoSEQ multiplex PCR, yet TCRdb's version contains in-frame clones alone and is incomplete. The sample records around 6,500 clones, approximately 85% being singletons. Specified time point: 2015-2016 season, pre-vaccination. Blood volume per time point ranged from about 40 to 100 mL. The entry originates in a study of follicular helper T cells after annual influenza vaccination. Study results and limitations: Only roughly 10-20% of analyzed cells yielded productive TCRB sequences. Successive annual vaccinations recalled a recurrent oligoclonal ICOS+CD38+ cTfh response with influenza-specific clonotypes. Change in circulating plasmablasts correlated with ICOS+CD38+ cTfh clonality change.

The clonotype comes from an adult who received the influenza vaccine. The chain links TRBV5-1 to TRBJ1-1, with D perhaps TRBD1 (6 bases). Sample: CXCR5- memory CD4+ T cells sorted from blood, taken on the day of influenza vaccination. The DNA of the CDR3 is TGCGCCAGCACGGAACAGGGTGGAGTGGGTGAAGCTTTCTTT. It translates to CASTEQGGVGEAFF.